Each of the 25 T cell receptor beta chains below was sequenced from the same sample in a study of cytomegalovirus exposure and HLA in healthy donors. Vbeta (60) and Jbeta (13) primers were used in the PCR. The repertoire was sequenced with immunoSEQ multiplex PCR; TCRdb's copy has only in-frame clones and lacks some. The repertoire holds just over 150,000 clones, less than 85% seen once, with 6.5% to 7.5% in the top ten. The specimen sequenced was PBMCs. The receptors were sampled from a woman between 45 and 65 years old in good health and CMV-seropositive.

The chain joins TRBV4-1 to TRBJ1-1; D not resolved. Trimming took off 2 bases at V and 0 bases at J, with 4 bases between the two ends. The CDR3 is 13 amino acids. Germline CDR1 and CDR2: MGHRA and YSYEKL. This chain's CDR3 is CASSQQVNTEAFF. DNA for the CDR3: TGCGCCAGCAGCCAACAGGTGAACACTGAAGCTTTCTTT.

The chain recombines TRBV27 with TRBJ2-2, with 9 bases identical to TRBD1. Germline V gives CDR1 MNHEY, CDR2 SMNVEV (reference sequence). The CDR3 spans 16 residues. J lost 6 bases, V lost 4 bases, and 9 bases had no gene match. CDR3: CASSSDRGGGAGELFF. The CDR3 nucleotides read TGTGCCAGCAGTTCGGACAGGGGAGGGGGGGCCGGGGAGCTGTTTTTT.

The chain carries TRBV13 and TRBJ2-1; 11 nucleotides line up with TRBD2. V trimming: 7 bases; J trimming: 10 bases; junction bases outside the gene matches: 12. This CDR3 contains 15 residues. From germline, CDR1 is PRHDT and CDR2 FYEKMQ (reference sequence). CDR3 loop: CASTSGSGGAKEQFF. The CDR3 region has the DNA TGTGCCAGCACCTCAGGTAGCGGGGGGGCCAAAGAGCAGTTCTTC.

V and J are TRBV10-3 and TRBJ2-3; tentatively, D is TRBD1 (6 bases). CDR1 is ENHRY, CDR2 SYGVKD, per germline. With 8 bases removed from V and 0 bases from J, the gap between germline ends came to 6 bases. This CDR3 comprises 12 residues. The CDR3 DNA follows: TGTGCCATCGGACAGAGCACAGATACGCAGTATTTT. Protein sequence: CAIGQSTDTQYF.

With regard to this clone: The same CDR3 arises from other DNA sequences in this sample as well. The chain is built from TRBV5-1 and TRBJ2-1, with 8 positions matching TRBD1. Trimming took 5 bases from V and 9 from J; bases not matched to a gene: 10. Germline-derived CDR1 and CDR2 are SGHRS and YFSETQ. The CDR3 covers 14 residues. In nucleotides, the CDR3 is TGCGCCAGCAGTACCCAACTAACAGGGGGTGAGCAGTTCTTC. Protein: CASSTQLTGGEQFF.

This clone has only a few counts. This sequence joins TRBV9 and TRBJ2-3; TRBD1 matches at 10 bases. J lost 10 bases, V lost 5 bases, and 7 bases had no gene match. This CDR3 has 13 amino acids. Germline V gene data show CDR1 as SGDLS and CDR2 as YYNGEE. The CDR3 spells CASSTEGTGAQYF. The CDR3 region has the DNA TGTGCCAGCAGTACCGAAGGGACAGGGGCGCAGTATTTT. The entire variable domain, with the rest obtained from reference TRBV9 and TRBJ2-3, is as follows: DSGVTQTPKHLITATGQRVTLRCSPRSGDLSVYWYQQSLDQGLQFLIQYYNGEERAKGNILERFSAQQFPDLHSELNLSSLELGDSALYFCASSTEGTGAQYFGPGTRLTVL.

CDR3 sequence (DNA): TGTGCCAGCAGGGGGACACTGGGTGTCGAGCAGTACTTC. Amino acids: CASRGTLGVEQYF. The chain has TRBV2 and TRBJ2-7; tentative D call: TRBD1 (6 bases). The CDR3 is made up of 13 amino acids. V lost 6 bases, J lost 6 bases, and 15 bases lay in between. Germline lookup yields CDR1 SNHLY and CDR2 FYNNEI.

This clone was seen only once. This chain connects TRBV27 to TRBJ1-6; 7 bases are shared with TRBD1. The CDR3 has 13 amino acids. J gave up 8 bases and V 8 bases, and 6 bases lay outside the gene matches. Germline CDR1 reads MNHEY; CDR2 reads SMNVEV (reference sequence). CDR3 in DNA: TGTGCCAGCGGAGACAGGGCCGATTCACCCCTCCACTTT. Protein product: CASGDRADSPLHF.

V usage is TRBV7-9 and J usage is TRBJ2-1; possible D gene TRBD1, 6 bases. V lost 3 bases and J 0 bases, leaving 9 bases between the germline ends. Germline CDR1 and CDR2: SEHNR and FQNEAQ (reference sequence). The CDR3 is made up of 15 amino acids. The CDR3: CASSFGQSSYNEQFF. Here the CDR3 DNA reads TGTGCCAGCAGCTTTGGACAGAGCTCCTACAATGAGCAGTTCTTC.

CDR3 amino acids: CAQGGGLGTQSQPQHF. CDR3 DNA sequence: TGTGCCCAGGGCGGAGGGCTTGGGACCCAGAGTCAGCCCCAGCATTTT. The V gene is TRBV9, the J gene TRBJ1-5, with D maybe TRBD1 (5 bases). With 10 bases removed from V and 6 bases from J, the gap between germline ends came to 26 bases. Per the germline V gene, CDR1 is SGDLS and CDR2 is YYNGEE. This CDR3 contains 16 residues.

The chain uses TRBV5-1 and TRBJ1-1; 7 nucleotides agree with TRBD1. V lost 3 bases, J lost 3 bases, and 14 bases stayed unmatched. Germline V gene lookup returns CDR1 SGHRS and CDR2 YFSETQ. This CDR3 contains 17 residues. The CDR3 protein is CASSYLPRQGKDTEAFF. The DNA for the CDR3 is TGCGCCAGCAGCTATTTACCTCGACAGGGTAAGGACACTGAAGCTTTCTTT.

CDR3 in amino acids: CASSISRGGARGAFF. CDR3 nucleotides: TGTGCCAGTAGTATATCTAGAGGGGGGGCTCGGGGAGCTTTCTTT. V gene TRBV19 combines with J gene TRBJ1-1, with D tentatively TRBD1 (6 bases). The CDR3 is 15 residues long. V shed 2 bases and J shed 10 bases, with 20 bases lying between them. Germline V gene data show CDR1 as LNHDA and CDR2 as SQIVND (reference sequence). The variable domain in full, with the rest retrieved from reference TRBV19 and TRBJ1-1, is DGGITQSPKYLFRKEGQNVTLSCEQNLNHDAMYWYRQDPGQGLRLIYYSQIVNDFQKGDIAEGYSVSREKKESFPLTVTSAQKNPTAFYLCASSISRGGARGAFFGQGTRLTVV.

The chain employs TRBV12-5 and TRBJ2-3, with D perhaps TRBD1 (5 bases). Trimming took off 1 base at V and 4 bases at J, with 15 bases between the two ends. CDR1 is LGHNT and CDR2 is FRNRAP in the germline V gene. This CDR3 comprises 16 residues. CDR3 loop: CASGLGQILSADTQYF. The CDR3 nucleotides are TGTGCTAGTGGTTTGGGACAGATCCTTTCTGCAGATACGCAGTATTTT.

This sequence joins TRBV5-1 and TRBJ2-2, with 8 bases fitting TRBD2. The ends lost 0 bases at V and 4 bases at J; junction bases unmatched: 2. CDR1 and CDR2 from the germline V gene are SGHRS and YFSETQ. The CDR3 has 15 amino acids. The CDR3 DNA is TGCGCCAGCAGCTTGGTAGCGGGGACCACCGGGGAGCTGTTTTTT. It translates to CASSLVAGTTGELFF.

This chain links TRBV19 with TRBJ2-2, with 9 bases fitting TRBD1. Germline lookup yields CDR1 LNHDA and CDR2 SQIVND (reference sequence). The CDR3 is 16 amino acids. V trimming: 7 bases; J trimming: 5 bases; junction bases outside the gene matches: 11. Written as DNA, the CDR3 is TGTGCCAGTAAGGGGGGGGGACAGGGTGTAACCGGGGAGCTGTTTTTT. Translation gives CASKGGGQGVTGELFF.

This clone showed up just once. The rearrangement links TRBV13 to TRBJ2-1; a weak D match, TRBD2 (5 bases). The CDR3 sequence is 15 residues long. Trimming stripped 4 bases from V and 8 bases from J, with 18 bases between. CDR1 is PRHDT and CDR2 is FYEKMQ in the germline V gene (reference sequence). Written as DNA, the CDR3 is TGTGCCAGCAGCTACGTACGCGGAGCGGCAGATGAGCAGTTCTTC. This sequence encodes CASSYVRGAADEQFF.

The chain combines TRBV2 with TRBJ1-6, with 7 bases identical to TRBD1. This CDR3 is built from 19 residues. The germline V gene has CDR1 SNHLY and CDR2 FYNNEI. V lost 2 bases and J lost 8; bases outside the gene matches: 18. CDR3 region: CASSERRTGKELGDSPLHF. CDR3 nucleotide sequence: TGTGCCAGCAGTGAACGCCGGACAGGAAAGGAGCTGGGAGATTCACCCCTCCACTTT.

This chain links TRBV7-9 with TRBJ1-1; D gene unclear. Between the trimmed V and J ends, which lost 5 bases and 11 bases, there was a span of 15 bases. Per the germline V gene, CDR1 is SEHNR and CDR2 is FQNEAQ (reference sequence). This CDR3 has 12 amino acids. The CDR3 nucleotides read TGTGCCAGCAGCAGAAGTACCCGAGGGGCTTTCTTT. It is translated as CASSRSTRGAFF.

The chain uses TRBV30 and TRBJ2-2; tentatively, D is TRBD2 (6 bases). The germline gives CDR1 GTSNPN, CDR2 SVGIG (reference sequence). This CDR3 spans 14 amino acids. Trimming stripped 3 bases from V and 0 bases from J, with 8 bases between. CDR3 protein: CAWRRRANTGELFF. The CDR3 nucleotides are TGTGCCTGGAGACGGAGGGCGAACACCGGGGAGCTGTTTTTT.

CDR3 bases: TGTGCCAGCAGCTTGGCCAAGTGGAGGGGCCCAAATCAGCCCCAGCATTTT. Encoded protein: CASSLAKWRGPNQPQHF. The chain recombines TRBV5-6 with TRBJ1-5, with TRBD1 as a possible D gene (5 bases). V was trimmed by 0 bases and J by 4 bases, leaving 17 bases between them. Germline V lookup: CDR1 SGHDT, CDR2 YYEEEE. This CDR3 comprises 17 residues.

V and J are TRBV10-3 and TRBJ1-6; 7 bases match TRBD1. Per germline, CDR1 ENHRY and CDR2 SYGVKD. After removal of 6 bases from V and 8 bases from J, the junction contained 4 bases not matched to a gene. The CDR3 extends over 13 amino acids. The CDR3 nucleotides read TGTGCCATCAGGAGGACAGGAGATTCACCCCTCCACTTT. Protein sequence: CAIRRTGDSPLHF.

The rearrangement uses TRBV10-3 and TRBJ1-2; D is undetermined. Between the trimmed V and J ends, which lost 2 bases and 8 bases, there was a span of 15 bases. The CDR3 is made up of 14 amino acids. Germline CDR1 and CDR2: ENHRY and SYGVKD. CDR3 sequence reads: CAISEEQRSKGYTF. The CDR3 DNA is TGTGCCATCAGTGAGGAACAGCGGTCAAAGGGCTACACCTTC.

The CDR3 here is CASSSAGTRSSEQYF. The CDR3 region has the DNA TGTGCCAGCAGCTCGGCCGGGACTCGGTCGTCCGAGCAGTACTTC. The gene calls are TRBV7-9 and TRBJ2-7; the D gene is possibly TRBD2 (6 bases). Germline-derived CDR1 and CDR2 are SEHNR and FQNEAQ (reference sequence). The CDR3 loop spans 15 amino acids. Trimming pared 4 bases from V and 6 bases from J, leaving 19 bases between.

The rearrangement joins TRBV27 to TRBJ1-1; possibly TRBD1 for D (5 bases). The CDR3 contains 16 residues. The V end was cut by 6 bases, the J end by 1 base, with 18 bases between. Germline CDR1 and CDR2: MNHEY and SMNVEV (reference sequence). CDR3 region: CASRSRGLRGNTEAFF. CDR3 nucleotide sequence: TGTGCCAGCAGATCCCGAGGACTAAGGGGGAACACTGAAGCTTTCTTT.

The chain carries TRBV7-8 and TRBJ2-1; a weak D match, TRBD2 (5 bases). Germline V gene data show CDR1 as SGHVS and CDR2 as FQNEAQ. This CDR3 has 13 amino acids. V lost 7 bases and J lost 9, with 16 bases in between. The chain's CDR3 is CASTSRVGSEQFF. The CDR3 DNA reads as TGTGCCAGCACCTCCCGAGTGGGGAGTGAGCAGTTCTTC.